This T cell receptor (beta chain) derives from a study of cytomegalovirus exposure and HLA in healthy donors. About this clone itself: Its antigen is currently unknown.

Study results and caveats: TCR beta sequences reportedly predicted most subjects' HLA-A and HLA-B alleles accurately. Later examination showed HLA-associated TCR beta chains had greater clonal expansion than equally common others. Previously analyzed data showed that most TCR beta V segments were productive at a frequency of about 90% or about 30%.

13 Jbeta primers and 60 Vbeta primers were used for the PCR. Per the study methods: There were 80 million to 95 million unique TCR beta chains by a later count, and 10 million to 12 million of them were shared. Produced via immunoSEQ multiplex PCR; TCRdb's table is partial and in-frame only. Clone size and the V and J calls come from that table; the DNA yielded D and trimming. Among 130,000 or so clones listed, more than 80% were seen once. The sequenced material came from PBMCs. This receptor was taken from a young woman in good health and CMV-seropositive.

CDR3 protein: CASRNEGGGYTF. In DNA, the CDR3 is TGTGCCAGCAGGAACGAAGGGGGTGGCTACACCTTC. The chain is built from TRBV6-1 and TRBJ1-2; tentative D call: TRBD1 (6 bases). Trimming left V 6 bases short and J 7 bases short, with 12 bases between. This CDR3 is 12 amino acids long. Germline values: CDR1 MNHNS, CDR2 SASEGT.